Sequencing of this T cell receptor (beta chain) was carried out in a study of blood T cell repertoires in COVID-19. Study information: Sites across the United States, Italy and Spain contributed samples from acute and convalescent COVID-19. T cells, B-cell-depleted T cells, or PBMCs provided the cDNA or gDNA that served as material.

Original handling: How many nucleated cells were present was estimated from reference gene primer amplification. Libraries were prepared by immunoSEQ multiplex PCR; TCRdb keeps only in-frame clonotypes and omits some of them. The V and J calls and the clone size are those of that table, but D and trimming were determined from the DNA. The sample carries 140,000 to 150,000 clones, around 84% recorded once. The sample holds a few counts of this clone. This CDR3 comprises 16 residues. V lost 2 bases to trimming and J lost 1 base, with 13 bases between them. CDR1 is SGDLS and CDR2 is YYNGEE in the germline V gene.

This receptor was identified in a man aged 55 to 70 with active or convalescent COVID-19. The sequenced sample consisted of peripheral blood. The V and J genes are TRBV9 and TRBJ1-3; D ambiguous. In DNA, the CDR3 is TGTGCCAGCAGCGTGGGTCCGGGAACTTCTGGAAACACCATATATTTT. The encoded protein is CASSVGPGTSGNTIYF.